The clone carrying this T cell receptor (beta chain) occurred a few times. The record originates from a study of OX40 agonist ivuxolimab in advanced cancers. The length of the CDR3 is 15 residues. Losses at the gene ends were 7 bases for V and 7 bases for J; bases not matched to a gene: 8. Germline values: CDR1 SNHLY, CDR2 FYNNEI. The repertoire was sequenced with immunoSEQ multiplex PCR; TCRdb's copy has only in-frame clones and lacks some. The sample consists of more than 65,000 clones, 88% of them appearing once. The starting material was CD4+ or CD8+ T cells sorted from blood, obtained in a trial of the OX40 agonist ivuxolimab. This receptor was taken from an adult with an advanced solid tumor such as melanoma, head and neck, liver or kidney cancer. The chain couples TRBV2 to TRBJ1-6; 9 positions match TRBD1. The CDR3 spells CASTRDREGNSPLHF. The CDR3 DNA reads TGTGCCAGCACCCGGGACAGGGAAGGAAATTCACCCCTCCACTTT.